The present entry profiles one T cell receptor (beta chain) with its context. Its antigen is not known. This specimen belongs to a study of graft-versus-host responses after intestinal transplantation. Study details: Tacrolimus and steroids were given for about three years to all recipients after anti-thymocyte globulin induction. Points from the study as a whole: Some GvH clones were seen earlier in gut or blood, suggesting intestinal origin.

Only in-frame clones appear in the TCRdb table, and some are missing; sequencing was by immunoSEQ multiplex PCR. Of approximately 85,000 clones in the sample, about 91% are singletons; the top ten hold 6% to 9%. The length of the CDR3 is 19 residues. The V gene's germline CDR1 is ENHRY and CDR2 SYGVKD. V lost 2 bases, J lost 4 bases, and 25 bases lay in between. V and J are TRBV10-3 and TRBJ2-3; TRBD2 might be the D (5 bases). The input for sequencing was unstimulated CD8+ T cells sorted from spleen or lymph node cells, taken before transplant. The clonotype was recovered from a human donor who was the organ donor for an intestinal transplant. In DNA form, the CDR3 reads TGTGCCATCAGTGAGCCCCACCTCCTAGCTAGTTCTCGGGCAGATACGCAGTATTTT. This sequence encodes CAISEPHLLASSRADTQYF.